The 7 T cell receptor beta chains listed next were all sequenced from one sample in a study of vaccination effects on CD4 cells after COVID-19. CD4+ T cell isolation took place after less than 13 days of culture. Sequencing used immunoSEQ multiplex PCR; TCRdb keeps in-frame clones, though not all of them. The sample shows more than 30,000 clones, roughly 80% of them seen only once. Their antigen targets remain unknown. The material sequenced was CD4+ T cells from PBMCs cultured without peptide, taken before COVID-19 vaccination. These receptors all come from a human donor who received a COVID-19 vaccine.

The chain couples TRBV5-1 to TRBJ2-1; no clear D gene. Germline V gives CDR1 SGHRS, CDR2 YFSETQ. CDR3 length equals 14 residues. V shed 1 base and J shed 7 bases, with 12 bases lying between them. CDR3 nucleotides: TGCGCCAGCAGCTTGACAGTGGGCCGTAATGAGCAGTTCTTC. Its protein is CASSLTVGRNEQFF.

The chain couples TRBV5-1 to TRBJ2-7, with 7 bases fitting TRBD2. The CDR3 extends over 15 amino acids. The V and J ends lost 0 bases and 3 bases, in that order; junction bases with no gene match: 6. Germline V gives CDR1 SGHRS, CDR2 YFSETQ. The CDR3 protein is CASSLGPWGGYEQYV. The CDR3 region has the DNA TGCGCCAGCAGCTTGGGCCCTTGGGGGGGCTACGAGCAGTACGTC.

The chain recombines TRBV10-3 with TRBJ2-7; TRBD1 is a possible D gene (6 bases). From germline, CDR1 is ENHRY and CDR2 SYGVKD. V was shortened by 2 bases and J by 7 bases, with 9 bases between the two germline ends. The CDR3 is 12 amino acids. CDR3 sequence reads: CAISENRDEQYV. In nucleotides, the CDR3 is TGTGCCATCAGTGAGAACAGGGATGAGCAGTACGTC.

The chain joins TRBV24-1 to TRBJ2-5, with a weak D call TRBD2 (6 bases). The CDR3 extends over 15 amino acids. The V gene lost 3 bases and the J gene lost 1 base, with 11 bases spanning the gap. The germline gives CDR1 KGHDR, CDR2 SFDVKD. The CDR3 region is CATSDPAGPQETQYF. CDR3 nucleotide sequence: TGTGCCACCAGTGATCCAGCGGGCCCCCAAGAGACCCAGTACTTC.

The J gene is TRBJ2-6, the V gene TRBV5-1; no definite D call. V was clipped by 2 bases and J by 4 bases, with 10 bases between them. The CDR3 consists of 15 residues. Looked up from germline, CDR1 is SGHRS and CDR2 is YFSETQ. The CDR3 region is CASSLTVAGANVLTF. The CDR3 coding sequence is TGCGCCAGCAGCTTAACAGTGGCAGGGGCCAACGTCCTGACTTTC. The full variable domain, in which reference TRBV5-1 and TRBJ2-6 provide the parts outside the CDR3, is KAGVTQTPRYLIKTRGQQVTLSCSPISGHRSVSWYQQTPGQGLQFLFEYFSETQRNKGNFPGRFSGRQFSNSRSEMNVSTLELGDSALYLCASSLTVAGANVLTFGAGSRLTVL.

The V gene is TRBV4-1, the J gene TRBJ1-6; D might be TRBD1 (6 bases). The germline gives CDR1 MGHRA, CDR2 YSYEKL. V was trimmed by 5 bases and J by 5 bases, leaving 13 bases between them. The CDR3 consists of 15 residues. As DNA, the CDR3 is TGCGCCAGCAGCGTCAGGGGCGGGGATAATTCACCCCTCCACTTT. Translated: CASSVRGGDNSPLHF.

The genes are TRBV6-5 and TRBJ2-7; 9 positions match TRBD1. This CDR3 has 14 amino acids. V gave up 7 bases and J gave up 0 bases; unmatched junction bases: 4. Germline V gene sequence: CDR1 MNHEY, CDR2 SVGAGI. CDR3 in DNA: TGTGCCAGCAAGAGGGACAGGGTCTCCTACGAGCAGTACGTC. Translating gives CASKRDRVSYEQYV.